This TCR beta chain was retrieved from a study of identical twins (dated by TCRdb to 2015 to 2016). A note on the overall study: The study deep-sequenced TCR alpha and beta repertoires from monozygotic twins, unrelated adults of various ages and cord blood to test whether fetal clonotypes persist. Replicate twin experiments were performed at different times using different library preparation protocols to rule out contamination.

Receptors were amplified or captured by 5' RACE. The instrument was an Illumina HiSeq 2000. A universal primer binding site was added through template switching, and the final cDNA carried a unique molecular identifier so that TCR cDNA molecules could be counted accurately. Specific primers in the conserved constant-segment region were used to synthesize first-strand cDNA for the TCR alpha and beta chains. To control for contamination, each cDNA library was double barcoded with a SMART-Mk sample barcode plus Illumina barcodes. TruSeq adapter sequences along with Illumina sample barcodes were introduced in two successive PCR steps. The TCR alpha and beta cDNA libraries were sequenced on the Illumina HiSeq platform using custom primers. The study's processing was this. Raw reads were processed with MiGEC to extract unique molecular identifiers, and MiXCR was used to determine CDR3 positions. For each individual, recombination models were inferred using an EM algorithm with the repgenHMM and IGoR tools. The analysis of shared clonotypes was done with the tcR package in R, with sharing normalized by the product of cloneset sizes. Out-of-frame nonproductive sequences were analyzed to study raw recombination free of thymic and clonal selection effects. The raw public data were reprocessed by TCRdb itself: fastp quality trimming at Q25, MiXCR clonotype calling, in-frame beta chains only. Each entry merges the rows of one CDR3 protein and shows their most common DNA and genes. The V and J calls come from TCRdb's annotation, not from the publication. The sample table holds 350,000 to 600,000 distinct CDR3 sequences, of which more than 13% were seen once. The ten largest make up 0.4% to 0.55% of the sample.

Only healthy Caucasian donors were included. The twin cohort consisted of three pairs of female monozygotic twins, all aged roughly 18 to 29 years. Positive isolation kits from Invitrogen were used to isolate CD4+ and CD8+ T cell populations. This clonotype has only a few counts. Its antigen is still unknown. Within one base of it there is no much larger clone, and no base qualities were kept. There are 16 amino acids in the CDR3, from cysteine to phenylalanine inclusive. Here the CDR3 DNA is all that survives: 48 bases in frame from base 1. The junction shows trimming of 6 bases on V and 2 bases on J, and the gene matches do not reach 7 bases of it. The investigation overall reported the following: Out-of-frame TCR alpha sharing in monozygotic twins was systematically underestimated by recombination models, whereas sharing between unrelated individuals was in agreement with the recombination models. Invariant T cells such as MAIT and iNKT could partly confound zero-insertion analyses, though diverse VJ usage argued against this for most clonotypes. Fewer insertions were carried by abundant cord blood beta clonotypes; a weaker similar trend was observed in young adult naive repertoires, while no such trend was observed in memory repertoires. Because the same donors could not be followed over many years, the conclusions relied on cross-sectional statistical analysis. Compared with coincidental sharing between unrelated individuals, out-of-frame TCR alpha sequences shared between twins showed an excess of sequences with low generation probability. In beta out-of-frame sequences, excess twin sharing was weaker, because having fewer shared sequences lowered the signal-to-noise ratio.

The same sample was also used in a study of yellow fever vaccine responses in identical twins. The second source states: The T cell response to vaccination in identical twins was reported by the authors to appear partly convergent and partly personalized. Focusing on identical twins, the study followed the T cell clones that responded to the vaccine, and did so with precision.

The specimen sequenced was CD4+ T cells sorted from blood. Recombination joined TRBV12-3 or TRBV12-4 with TRBJ2-6; 7 nucleotides in the junction match TRBD1. This clonotype was obtained from a woman between 18 and 29 years old in good health. The CDR3 in this case is CASREDRAPGANVLTF. The sequenced DNA is TGTGCCAGCAGGGAAGACAGGGCACCTGGGGCCAACGTCCTGACTTTC.